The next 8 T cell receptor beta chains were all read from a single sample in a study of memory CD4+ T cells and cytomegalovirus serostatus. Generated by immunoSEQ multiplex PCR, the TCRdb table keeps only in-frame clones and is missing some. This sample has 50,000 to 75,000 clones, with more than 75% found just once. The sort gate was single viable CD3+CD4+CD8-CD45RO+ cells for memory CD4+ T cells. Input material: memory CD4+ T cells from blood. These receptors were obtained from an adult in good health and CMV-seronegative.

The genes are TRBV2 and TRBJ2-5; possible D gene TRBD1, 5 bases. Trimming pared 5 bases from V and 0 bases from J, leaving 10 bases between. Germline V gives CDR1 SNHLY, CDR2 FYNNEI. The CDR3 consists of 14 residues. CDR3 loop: CASSKGSDQETQYF. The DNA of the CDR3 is TGTGCCAGCAGTAAGGGGTCGGACCAAGAGACCCAGTACTTC.

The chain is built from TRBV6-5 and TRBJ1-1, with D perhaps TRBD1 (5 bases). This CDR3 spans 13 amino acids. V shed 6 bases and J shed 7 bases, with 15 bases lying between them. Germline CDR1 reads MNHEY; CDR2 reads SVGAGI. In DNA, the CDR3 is TGTGCCAGCAGCCGCGACAGACACCTTGAAGCTTTCTTT. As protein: CASSRDRHLEAFF.

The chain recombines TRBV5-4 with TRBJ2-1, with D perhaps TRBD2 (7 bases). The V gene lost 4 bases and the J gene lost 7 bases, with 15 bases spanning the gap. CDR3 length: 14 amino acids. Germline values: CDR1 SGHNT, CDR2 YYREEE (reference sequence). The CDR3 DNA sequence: TGTGCCAGCAGCGAAAGGGGGGGCTGGAATGAGCAGTTCTTC. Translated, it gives CASSERGGWNEQFF.

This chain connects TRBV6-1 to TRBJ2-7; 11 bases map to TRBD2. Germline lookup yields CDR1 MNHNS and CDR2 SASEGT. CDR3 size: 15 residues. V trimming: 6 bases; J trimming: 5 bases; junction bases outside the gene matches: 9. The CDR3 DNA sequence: TGTGCCAGCAGGGCTAGCGGGAGGACAACTGACGAGCAGTACTTC. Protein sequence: CASRASGRTTDEQYF.

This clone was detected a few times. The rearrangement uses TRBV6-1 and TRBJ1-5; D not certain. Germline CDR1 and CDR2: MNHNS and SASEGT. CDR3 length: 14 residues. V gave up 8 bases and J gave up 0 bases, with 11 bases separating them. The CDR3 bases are TGTGCCAGCGCCCTAATTTATAGCAATCAGCCCCAGCATTTT. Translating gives CASALIYSNQPQHF.

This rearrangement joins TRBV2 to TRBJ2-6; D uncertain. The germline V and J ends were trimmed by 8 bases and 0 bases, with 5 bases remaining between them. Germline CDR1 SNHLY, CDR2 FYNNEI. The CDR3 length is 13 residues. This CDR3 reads CASGDSGANVLTF. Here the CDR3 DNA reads TGTGCCAGCGGAGACTCTGGGGCCAACGTCCTGACTTTC. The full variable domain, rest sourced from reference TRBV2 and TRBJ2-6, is EPEVTQTPSHQVTQMGQEVILRCVPISNHLYFYWYRQILGQKVEFLVSFYNNEISEKSEIFDDQFSVERPDGSNFTLKIRSTKLEDSAMYFCASGDSGANVLTFGAGSRLTVL.

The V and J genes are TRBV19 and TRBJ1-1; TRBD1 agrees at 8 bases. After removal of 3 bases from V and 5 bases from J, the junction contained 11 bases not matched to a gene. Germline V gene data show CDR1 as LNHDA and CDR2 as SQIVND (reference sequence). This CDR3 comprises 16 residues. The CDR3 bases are TGTGCCAGTAGTATGCGACAGGGGTCGCGGTATACTGAAGCTTTCTTT. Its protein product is CASSMRQGSRYTEAFF.

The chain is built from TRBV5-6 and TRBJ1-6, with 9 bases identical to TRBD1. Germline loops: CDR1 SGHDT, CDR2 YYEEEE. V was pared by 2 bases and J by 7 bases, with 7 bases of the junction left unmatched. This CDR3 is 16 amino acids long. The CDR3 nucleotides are TGTGCCAGCAGCTTACGGACGGGACAGGGAAATTCACCCCTCCACTTT. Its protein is CASSLRTGQGNSPLHF. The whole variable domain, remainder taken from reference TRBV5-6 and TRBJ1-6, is DAGVTQSPTHLIKTRGQQVTLRCSPKSGHDTVSWYQQALGQGPQFIFQYYEEEERQRGNFPDRFSGHQFPNYSSELNVNALLLGDSALYLCASSLRTGQGNSPLHFGNGTRLTVT.